A single sample gave rise to the 9 T cell receptor beta chains below, sequenced in a study of shared clonotypes between healthy human individuals. Assay used: immunoSEQ multiplex PCR; TCRdb lists only in-frame clones, some missing. The sample gives 110,000 or so clones, approximately 70% of which show up once; 20% to 25% is in the top ten. Sequenced material: memory CD8+ T cells sorted from blood. The sample's subset: CD45RO+ cells pooled with CCR7-negative TemRA cells. Receptors were obtained from a woman aged 25-40 years in good health.

The CDR3 bases are TGTGCCACCAGCGGCGGGACAGGGAGTGTCTCTGGGGCCAACGTCCTGACTTTC. The encoded protein is CATSGGTGSVSGANVLTF. The chain joins TRBV15 to TRBJ2-6; 9 positions agree with TRBD1. CDR3 length equals 18 residues. J gave up 0 bases and V 5 bases, and 8 bases lay outside the gene matches. Germline CDR1 and CDR2: LNHNV and YYDKDF (reference sequence).

The V gene is TRBV9, the J gene TRBJ1-5; no reliable D call. Germline V lookup: CDR1 SGDLS, CDR2 YYNGEE. V lost 4 bases and J 0 bases, leaving 11 bases between the germline ends. This CDR3 region has 15 residues. In DNA form, the CDR3 reads TGTGCCAGCAGCCACTCACAAGATAGCAATCAGCCCCAGCATTTT. It codes for CASSHSQDSNQPQHF.

J is TRBJ1-2 and V is TRBV4-1; D ambiguous. CDR3 length: 16 residues. The germline V gene has CDR1 MGHRA and CDR2 YSYEKL. Trimming cost V 5 bases and J 2 bases, with 18 bases left between them. The CDR3 region is CASSREPAPTNYGYTF. The CDR3 region has the DNA TGCGCCAGCAGCAGGGAACCCGCTCCGACGAACTATGGCTACACCTTC.

The rearrangement uses TRBV28 and TRBJ1-2; no definite D call. CDR1 and CDR2 from the germline V gene are MDHEN and SYDVKM. V was cut by 7 bases and J by 2 bases, with 17 bases left in between. The CDR3 extends over 15 amino acids. CDR3 sequence: CASTYLWRPNYGYTF. The CDR3 DNA follows: TGTGCCAGCACCTACCTCTGGCGGCCGAACTATGGCTACACCTTC.

This clone was seen repeatedly, ten times or more. Here the CDR3 DNA reads TGTGCCAGCAGTTTCAGGTCGGTAAAGGGCGATAGCAATCAGCCCCAGCATTTT. This gives the protein CASSFRSVKGDSNQPQHF. The chain combines TRBV27 with TRBJ1-5, with D unclear. The V end lost 3 bases, the J end lost 0 bases, and 18 bases lay between the germline ends. Looked up from germline, CDR1 is MNHEY and CDR2 is SMNVEV (reference sequence). The CDR3 sequence is 18 residues long.

This chain connects TRBV5-4 to TRBJ2-2; D perhaps matches TRBD2 (6 bases). CDR1 is SGHNT, CDR2 YYREEE, per germline (reference sequence). V was cut by 6 bases and J by 7 bases, with 10 bases left in between. The CDR3 totals 12 residues. The CDR3 here is CASTPGGGELFF. The CDR3, as DNA: TGTGCCAGCACTCCCGGGGGCGGGGAGCTGTTTTTT.

The chain carries TRBV6-1 and TRBJ2-3, with D perhaps TRBD1 (5 bases). This CDR3 spans 15 amino acids. Deletions cut 3 bases from V and 2 bases from J, with 12 bases between. Germline CDR1 reads MNHNS; CDR2 reads SASEGT. The CDR3 spells CASSDSKGDTDTQYF. In nucleotides, the CDR3 is TGTGCCAGCAGTGACTCGAAAGGGGACACAGATACGCAGTATTTT.

The chain combines TRBV7-9 with TRBJ2-1; D remains ambiguous. The CDR3 is 15 residues long. The germline V and J ends were trimmed by 1 base and 0 bases, with 7 bases remaining between them. In germline, CDR1 is SEHNR, CDR2 FQNEAQ (reference sequence). This chain's CDR3 is CASSLGFSSYNEQFF. The CDR3 DNA is TGTGCCAGCAGCTTAGGCTTTAGCTCCTACAATGAGCAGTTCTTC. Full variable domain (rest looked up from reference TRBV7-9 and TRBJ2-1): DTGVSQNPRHKITKRGQNVTFRCDPISEHNRLYWYRQTLGQGPEFLTYFQNEAQLEKSRLLSDRFSAERPKGSFSTLEIQRTEQGDSAMYLCASSLGFSSYNEQFFGPGTRLTVL.

V usage is TRBV28 and J usage is TRBJ2-7; tentative D call: TRBD1 (6 bases). Trimming left V 8 bases short and J 1 base short, with 9 bases between. The CDR3 runs to 12 residues. Germline lookup yields CDR1 MDHEN and CDR2 SYDVKM. The CDR3 nucleotides read TGTGCCAGCGGACAGTGGTCCTACGAGCAGTACTTC. Amino acids: CASGQWSYEQYF.